The 14 T cell receptor beta chains reported below all come from one sample, sequenced in a study of T cells in Graves' hyperthyroidism and ophthalmopathy. From RNA transcripts, TCR beta CDR3 regions were amplified. With the HTBI primer set, the TCR CDR3 went through a first round of RT-PCR. TCRdb itself ran the multiplex PCR reads through MiXCR, one entry per CDR3 protein. The repertoire holds 560,000 or so distinct CDR3 sequences, with about 20% as singletons. The sequenced sample consisted of blood. The receptors derive from a man between 40 and 49 years old with Graves' ophthalmopathy.

This clonotype is a singleton in its sample. The V call is TRBV9, the J call TRBJ2-7; the match to TRBD2 covers 9 bases. The CDR3 runs 16 residues. Germline V CDR1 and CDR2: SGDLS, YYNGEE. V trimming: 3 bases; J trimming: 5 bases; junction bases outside the gene matches: 12. CDR3 DNA sequence: TGTGCCAGCAGCGCCCCAAGCGGGAGGTTAGCCCACGAGCAGTACTTC. Protein product: CASSAPSGRLAHEQYF.

This clonotype was found a few times. This chain links TRBV20-1 with TRBJ1-1; TRBD1 agrees at 10 bases. Germline-derived CDR1 and CDR2 are DFQATT and SNEGSKA (reference sequence). The junction had 6 bases not matched to a gene; V was cut back by 2 bases and J by 6 bases. There are 14 residues in the CDR3. The CDR3 coding sequence is TGCAGTGCTAGACAGACAGGGGGCTCTCCTGAAGCTTTCTTT. Translation gives CSARQTGGSPEAFF.

This clonotype was recorded many times. This chain links TRBV2 with TRBJ2-3; D is perhaps TRBD2 (6 bases). V lost 6 bases to trimming and J lost 1 base, with 11 bases between them. This CDR3 comprises 14 residues. Germline V gene lookup returns CDR1 SNHLY and CDR2 FYNNEI. For the CDR3, the DNA is TGTGCCAGCAGGGTCTCGGGGGGCACAGATACGCAGTATTTT. It translates to CASRVSGGTDTQYF.

V and J are TRBV9 and TRBJ2-4, with 8 bases matching TRBD2. Trimming took 0 bases from V and 6 from J; bases not matched to a gene: 5. The CDR3 runs to 15 residues. The germline CDR1 and CDR2 sequences are SGDLS and YYNGEE. CDR3 in DNA: TGTGCCAGCAGCGTAGGGGCGGGAGGTAGAAACATTCAGTACTTC. This sequence encodes CASSVGAGGRNIQYF.

The chain joins TRBV5-1 to TRBJ2-1; no definite D call. The CDR3 is 13 residues long. CDR1 and CDR2 from the germline V gene are SGHRS and YFSETQ. The V end was cut by 1 base, the J end by 6 bases, with 8 bases between. Written as DNA, the CDR3 is TGCGCCAGCAGCTTGACGGTAACCAATGAGCAGTTCTTC. Translation gives CASSLTVTNEQFF. The variable domain in full, completed from reference TRBV5-1 and TRBJ2-1, reads KAGVTQTPRYLIKTRGQQVTLSCSPISGHRSVSWYQQTPGQGLQFLFEYFSETQRNKGNFPGRFSGRQFSNSRSEMNVSTLELGDSALYLCASSLTVTNEQFFGPGTRLTVL.

The CDR3 loop reads CASSPWTDLNTGELFF. The CDR3 region has the DNA TGTGCCAGCAGCCCTTGGACAGACCTGAACACCGGGGAGCTGTTTTTT. The rearrangement links TRBV7-6 to TRBJ2-2; the D gene is possibly TRBD1 (6 bases). The CDR3 is 16 residues long. Germline V gene data show CDR1 as SGHVS and CDR2 as FNYEAQ. Trimming took off 5 bases at V and 1 base at J, with 14 bases between the two ends.

This clonotype has a handful of counts. The chain carries TRBV11-2 and TRBJ2-7; D is uncertain. V dropped 9 bases and J dropped 5 bases, with 11 bases sitting between them. Per germline, CDR1 SGHAT and CDR2 FQNNGV. This CDR3 is 11 amino acids long. The CDR3 loop is CASSPFNEQYF. The CDR3, as DNA: TGTGCCAGTTCCCCGTTCAACGAGCAGTACTTC.

This clonotype was seen a single time. V and J are TRBV27 and TRBJ2-7, with D possibly being TRBD1 or TRBD2 (6 bases each). CDR1 and CDR2 from the germline V gene are MNHEY and SMNVEV (reference sequence). The CDR3 sequence is 12 residues long. V lost 11 bases, J lost 3 bases, and 14 bases lay in between. CDR3 loop: CASRGGIYEQYF. The DNA for the CDR3 is TGTGCCTCCAGGGGCGGGATCTACGAGCAGTACTTC.

This clonotype was counted between two and nine times. This CDR3 reads CASSSGVSPREKLFF. DNA for the CDR3: TGTGCCAGTAGTTCCGGCGTATCTCCTAGAGAAAAACTGTTTTTT. The chain recombines TRBV19 with TRBJ1-4; unclear D gene. CDR1 and CDR2 (germline): LNHDA, SQIVND (reference sequence). The CDR3 runs to 15 residues. V shed 5 bases and J shed 8 bases, with 18 bases lying between them.

The chain carries TRBV10-3 and TRBJ2-7; 10 bases are a match to TRBD1. Germline V gives CDR1 ENHRY, CDR2 SYGVKD. The V segment lost 8 bases and the J segment 3 bases; nucleotides outside the gene matches: 7. The CDR3 consists of 14 residues. The DNA for the CDR3 is TGTGCCATCTCGGGACAGGGGTCGGGCTACGAGCAGTACTTC. Its translation: CAISGQGSGYEQYF.

The sample holds a few counts of this clonotype. The chain uses TRBV6-1 and TRBJ1-2, with 7 bases lining up with TRBD1. Germline CDR1 MNHNS, CDR2 SASEGT. V lost 6 bases, J lost 4 bases, and 14 bases stayed unmatched. This CDR3 spans 16 amino acids. In DNA form, the CDR3 reads TGTGCCAGCAGAACCGACAGGGTGGGCCCGGCCTATGGCTACACCTTC. Translation: CASRTDRVGPAYGYTF.

The chain combines TRBV3-1 with TRBJ2-1; D is unclear. This CDR3 region has 15 residues. Trimming took off 4 bases at V and 8 bases at J, with 18 bases between the two ends. CDR1 and CDR2 (germline): LGHDT, YNNKEL (reference sequence). CDR3 sequence reads: CASSPFLGGIDEQFF. The DNA of the CDR3 is TGTGCCAGCAGCCCTTTTTTGGGTGGGATTGATGAGCAGTTCTTC.

Concerning this clonotype itself: It is likely a read error, because the conserved phenylalanine at the end of the CDR3 is missing. The chain employs TRBV5-1 and TRBJ2-7; D may be TRBD1 (8 bases). With 5 bases removed from V and 5 bases from J, the gap between germline ends came to 14 bases. This CDR3 spans 13 amino acids. The V gene's germline CDR1 is SGHRS and CDR2 YFSETQ. This CDR3 is CASRTGGEDEQYL. DNA of the CDR3: TGCGCCAGCAGAACAGGGGGGGAAGACGAGCAGTACCTC.

This rearrangement joins TRBV6-1 to TRBJ1-1, with a weak D call TRBD1 (6 bases). Trimming pared 6 bases from V and 2 bases from J, leaving 16 bases between. The CDR3 is 15 amino acids. Germline CDR1 reads MNHNS; CDR2 reads SASEGT. The DNA for the CDR3 is TGTGCCAGCAGCGAAATGGGCAGGGGAAACACTGAAGCTTTCTTT. The encoded protein is CASSEMGRGNTEAFF.